These T cell receptor beta chains were read from a single sample in a study of cytomegalovirus exposure and HLA in healthy donors. Method: immunoSEQ multiplex PCR; TCRdb's copy keeps in-frame clones and lacks some. This sample has under 200,000 clones, with around three quarters found just once. Sequencing used PBMCs. All receptors derive from a woman aged 45 to 65 in good health and CMV-seronegative. Each CDR3 is given with its conserved first and last residue. Fields, in order: clone size, J gene, D gene, V gene, CDR3 DNA, CDR3 protein. The D gene is left open where the match is weak. Rows give clone size only sometimes, using once, few, many, or a class for an expanded clone.

>-|TRBJ2-7|TRBD1|TRBV18
TGTGCCAGCTCACTCGGGACAGGCGAGCAGTACTTC
CASSLGTGEQYF
>-|TRBJ2-7|-|TRBV11-3
TGTGCCAGCAGCTTAGTTTCCGGGGAGCAGTACTTC
CASSLVSGEQYF
>-|TRBJ2-1|TRBD2|TRBV4-1
TGCGCCAGCAGCGCACGACTAGCGGGAGGGGGAGAGCAGTTCTTC
CASSARLAGGGEQFF
>-|TRBJ2-1|TRBD2|TRBV6-5
TGTGCCAGCAGTTCCCTAGCGGGAGTCTCCAATGAGCAGTTCTTC
CASSSLAGVSNEQFF
>-|TRBJ2-1|TRBD2|TRBV9
TGTGCCAGCAGTTTGGGACTAGCGGACTACAATGAGCAGTTCTTC
CASSLGLADYNEQFF
>-|TRBJ1-1|TRBD1|TRBV7-9
TGTGCCAGCAGCAGGGACAGTTCGGAAGCTTTCTTT
CASSRDSSEAFF
>-|TRBJ1-5|-|TRBV6-1
TGTGCCAGCAGTGAAGGGGCAGGGGGCAATCAGCCCCAGCATTTT
CASSEGAGGNQPQHF
>few|TRBJ2-2|-|TRBV27
TGTGCCAGCAGTACCCGACAGCTCAACCTGGCCGGGGAGCTGTTTTTT
CASSTRQLNLAGELFF
>-|TRBJ2-4|-|TRBV4-2
TGTGCCAGCAGCCACGCGGGGATCAAAAACATTCAGTACTTC
CASSHAGIKNIQYF
>-|TRBJ1-6|-|TRBV11-2
TGTGCCAGCAGCTTAGATCCCGGGCGGGATAATTCACCCCTCCACTTT
CASSLDPGRDNSPLHF
>-|TRBJ2-1|-|TRBV4-3
TGCGCCAGCAGCCAGGACTTCGGAGGCTACAATGAGCAGTTCTTC
CASSQDFGGYNEQFF
>-|TRBJ1-5|-|TRBV2
TGTGCCAGCAGGGGGGGGGTACAGGGATTCAGCAATCAGCCCCAGCATTTT
CASRGGVQGFSNQPQHF
>-|TRBJ2-7|TRBD1|TRBV11-2
TGTGCCAGCAGGCCTTTCCGGGACAGGGACTACGAGCAGTACTTC
CASRPFRDRDYEQYF
>-|TRBJ2-7|-|TRBV2
TGTGCCAGCAAAAAATTAACGGCAGGGTTCGAGCAGTACTTC
CASKKLTAGFEQYF
>-|TRBJ2-7|TRBD2|TRBV5-8
TGTGCCAGCAGCTCGAGCGGGATTTACTACGAGCAGTACTTC
CASSSSGIYYEQYF
>once|TRBJ2-7|-|TRBV5-4
TGTGCCAGCAGCTTGGACATGAGGTCCTACGAGCAGTACTTC
CASSLDMRSYEQYF
>-|TRBJ1-5|TRBD1|TRBV28
TGTGCCAGCAGTGAGGGCGGGAGGGGGCGCGGCAATCAGCCCCAGCATTTT
CASSEGGRGRGNQPQHF
>-|TRBJ2-1|TRBD2|TRBV5-1
TGCGCCAGCAGCTTGCGAGCGGGAATGAGGTATGAGCAGTTCTTC
CASSLRAGMRYEQFF
>-|TRBJ2-2|TRBD1|TRBV2
TGTGCCAGCAGAGCCCTAGGGGGCGAAGGCGGGGAGCTGTTTTTT
CASRALGGEGGELFF
>once|TRBJ2-3|TRBD1|TRBV7-9
TGTGCCAGCAGCGCCCGACAGGGGATAATTGATACGCAGTATTTT
CASSARQGIIDTQYF
>-|TRBJ1-6|-|TRBV27
TGTGCCAGCAGTTTATTAGGGGTTGGTTCACCCCTCCACTTT
CASSLLGVGSPLHF
>-|TRBJ1-4|-|TRBV28
TGTGCCAGCACGCGGGTACGTGAAAAACTGTTTTTT
CASTRVREKLFF
>few|TRBJ1-6|TRBD1|TRBV18
TGTGCCAGCTCACCTTACCCAGGGGGCGATAAATCACCCCTCCACTTT
CASSPYPGGDKSPLHF
>-|TRBJ2-5|TRBD1|TRBV30
TGTGCCTGGAGCGACAGGGGGACAAATAGGGAGACCCAGTACTTC
CAWSDRGTNRETQYF
>-|TRBJ2-1|-|TRBV4-1
TGCGCCAGCAGCCAAGATCCCCGGAGGGATGAGCAGTTCTTC
CASSQDPRRDEQFF
>-|TRBJ2-4|TRBD1|TRBV9
TGTGCCAGCAGCGGAAGGGACAGGGGGCCCAAAAACATTCAGTACTTC
CASSGRDRGPKNIQYF
>once|TRBJ1-1|-|TRBV28
TGTGCCAGCAGTTTATTGAGACAGGAAGCTTTCTTT
CASSLLRQEAFF
>-|TRBJ1-3|-|TRBV7-9
TGTGCCAGCAGCTTCCACGGCTCTGGAAACACCATATATTTT
CASSFHGSGNTIYF
>-|TRBJ2-1|TRBD2|TRBV7-9
TGTGCCAGCAGCTACCCTAGCGGGGAGCAGTTCTTC
CASSYPSGEQFF
>-|TRBJ2-1|TRBD2|TRBV18
TGTGCCAGCTCACCTAAGACTAGCGGGAATGCCTACAATGAGCAGTTCTTC
CASSPKTSGNAYNEQFF
>-|TRBJ1-1|-|TRBV18
TGTGCCAGCTCACCACTTGCCACGGTGAACACTGAAGCTTTCTTT
CASSPLATVNTEAFF
>-|TRBJ1-6|-|TRBV6-1
TGTGCCAGCACCTTAGCCGGGGATTCACCCCTCCACTTT
CASTLAGDSPLHF
>-|TRBJ1-1|-|TRBV10-2
TGCGCCAGCAGTGAGTCGATGTCTGGGGCCATGAACACTGAAGCTTTCTTT
CASSESMSGAMNTEAFF
>-|TRBJ2-6|TRBD2|TRBV9
TGTGCCAGCAGCGTAACCGGGACTAGTGGGGCCAACGTCCTGACTTTC
CASSVTGTSGANVLTF
>-|TRBJ1-2|-|TRBV6-1
TGTGCCAGCAGTCCGCAGGGGACTAACTATGGCTACACCTTC
CASSPQGTNYGYTF